This TCR beta chain was obtained from a study of cytomegalovirus exposure and HLA in healthy donors. Primers included in the PCR were 60 Vbeta and 13 Jbeta primers. The assay was immunoSEQ multiplex PCR, and TCRdb's table has in-frame clones only and misses some. Counted here are around 150,000 clones, around four fifths occurring once; the ten biggest clones make up 0.95% to 1.5%. This CDR3 is built from 17 residues. Deletions cut 3 bases from V and 7 bases from J, with 22 bases between. Germline lookup yields CDR1 SGHTA and CDR2 FQGTGA. The receptor comes from a woman aged 45-65 years in good health and CMV-seronegative. The chain uses TRBV7-3 and TRBJ2-1, with D maybe TRBD2 (6 bases). Sequencing was done on a sample of PBMCs. The CDR3 is CASSFLGLGLAMNEQFF. The CDR3 DNA sequence: TGTGCCAGCAGCTTTCTGGGCCTTGGGCTAGCGATGAATGAGCAGTTCTTC.